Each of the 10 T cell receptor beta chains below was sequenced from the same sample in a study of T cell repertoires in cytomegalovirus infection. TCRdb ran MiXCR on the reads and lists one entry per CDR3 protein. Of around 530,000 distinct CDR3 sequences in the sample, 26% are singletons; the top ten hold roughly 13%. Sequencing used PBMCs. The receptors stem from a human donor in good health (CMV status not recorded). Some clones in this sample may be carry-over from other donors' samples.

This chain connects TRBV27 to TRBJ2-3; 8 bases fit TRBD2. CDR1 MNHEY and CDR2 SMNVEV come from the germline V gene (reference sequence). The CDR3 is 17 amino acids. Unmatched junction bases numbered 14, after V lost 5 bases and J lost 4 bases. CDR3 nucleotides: TGTGCCAGCAGTCCCCCTCGGGAGGGAGGGTCGGCAGATACGCAGTATTTT. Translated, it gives CASSPPREGGSADTQYF.

The CDR3 loop reads CASSYSQYTGELFF. The CDR3 region has the DNA TGTGCCAGCAGTTATTCCCAATACACCGGGGAGCTGTTTTTT. The J gene is TRBJ2-2, the V gene TRBV6-2 or TRBV6-3; no definite D call. Germline V gene data show CDR1 as MNHEY and CDR2 as SVGEGT. V was cut by 3 bases and J by 3 bases, with 8 bases left in between. The CDR3 spans 14 residues.

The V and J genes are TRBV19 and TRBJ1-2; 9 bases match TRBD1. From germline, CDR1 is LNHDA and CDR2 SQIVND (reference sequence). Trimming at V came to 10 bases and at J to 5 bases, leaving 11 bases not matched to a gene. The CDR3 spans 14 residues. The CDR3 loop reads CAISTGGHLYGYTF. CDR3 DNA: TGTGCCATTTCGACAGGGGGACACCTATATGGCTACACCTTC. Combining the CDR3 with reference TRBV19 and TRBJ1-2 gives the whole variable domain DGGITQSPKYLFRKEGQNVTLSCEQNLNHDAMYWYRQDPGQGLRLIYYSQIVNDFQKGDIAEGYSVSREKKESFPLTVTSAQKNPTAFYLCAISTGGHLYGYTFGSGTRLTVV.

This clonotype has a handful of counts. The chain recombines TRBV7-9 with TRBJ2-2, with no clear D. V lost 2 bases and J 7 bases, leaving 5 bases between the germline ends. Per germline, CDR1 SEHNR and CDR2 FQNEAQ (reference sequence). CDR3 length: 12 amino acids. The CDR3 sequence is CASSLSGGELFF. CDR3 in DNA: TGTGCCAGCAGCTTAAGTGGCGGGGAGCTGTTTTTT.

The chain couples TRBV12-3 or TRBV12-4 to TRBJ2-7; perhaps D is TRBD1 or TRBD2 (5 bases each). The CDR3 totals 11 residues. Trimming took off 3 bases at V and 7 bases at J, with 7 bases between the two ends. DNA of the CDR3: TGTGCCAGCAGTTTGGGGGTTGAGCAGTACGTC. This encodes CASSLGVEQYV.

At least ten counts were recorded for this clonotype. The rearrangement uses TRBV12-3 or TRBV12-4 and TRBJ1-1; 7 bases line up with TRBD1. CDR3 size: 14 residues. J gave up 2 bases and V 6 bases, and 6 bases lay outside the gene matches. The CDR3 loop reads CASSPRTGNTEAFF. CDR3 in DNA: TGTGCCAGCAGCCCCAGGACAGGCAACACTGAAGCTTTCTTT.

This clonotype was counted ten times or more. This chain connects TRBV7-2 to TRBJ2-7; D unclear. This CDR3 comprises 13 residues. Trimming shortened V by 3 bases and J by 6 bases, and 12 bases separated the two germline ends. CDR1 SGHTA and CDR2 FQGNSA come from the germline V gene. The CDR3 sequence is CASSLDGVREQYF. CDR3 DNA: TGTGCCAGCAGCTTGGACGGTGTGCGCGAGCAGTACTTC.

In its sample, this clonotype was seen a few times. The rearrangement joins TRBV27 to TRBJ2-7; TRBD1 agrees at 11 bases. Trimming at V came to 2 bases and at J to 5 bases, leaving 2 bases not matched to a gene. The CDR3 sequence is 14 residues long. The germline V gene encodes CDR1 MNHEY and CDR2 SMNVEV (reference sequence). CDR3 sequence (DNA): TGTGCCAGCAGTTTAGGGACAGGGGGTAACGAGCAGTACTTC. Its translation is CASSLGTGGNEQYF.

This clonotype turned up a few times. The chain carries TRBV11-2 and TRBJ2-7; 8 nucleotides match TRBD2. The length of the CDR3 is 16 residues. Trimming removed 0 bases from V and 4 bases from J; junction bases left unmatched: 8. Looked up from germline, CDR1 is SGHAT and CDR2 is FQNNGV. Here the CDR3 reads CASSLDGSGSRYEQYV. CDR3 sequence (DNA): TGTGCCAGCAGCTTAGATGGGAGCGGGAGTAGGTACGAGCAGTACGTC.

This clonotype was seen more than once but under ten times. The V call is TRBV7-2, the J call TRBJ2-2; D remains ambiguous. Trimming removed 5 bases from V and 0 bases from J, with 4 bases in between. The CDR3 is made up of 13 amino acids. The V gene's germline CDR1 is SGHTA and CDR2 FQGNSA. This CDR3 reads CASSASNTGELFF. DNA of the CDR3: TGTGCCAGCAGCGCGTCGAACACCGGGGAGCTGTTTTTT.